Below, 27 T cell receptor beta chains from the same sample are listed, as sequenced in a study of T cells in Graves' hyperthyroidism and ophthalmopathy. Researchers amplified the TCR beta CDR3 regions from RNA transcripts. HTBI primers were the set used in a first-round RT-PCR of the TCR CDR3. TCRdb reanalysed the multiplex PCR reads using MiXCR and keeps one entry per CDR3 protein. The table shows hundreds of thousands of distinct CDR3 sequences, with roughly 46% occurring only once. Sequencing was done on a sample of peripheral blood or thyroid tissue (not recorded which). All receptors come from an adult man with Graves' disease, either hyperthyroidism or ophthalmopathy (not recorded which).

This clonotype was recorded at least ten times. The chain employs TRBV7-9 and TRBJ2-7; D is uncertain. CDR1 is SEHNR, CDR2 FQNEAQ, per germline (reference sequence). This CDR3 region has 11 residues. Trimming left V 2 bases short and J 6 bases short, with 5 bases between. CDR3 protein: CASSLSGEQYF. The CDR3 DNA is TGTGCCAGCAGCTTAAGTGGCGAGCAGTACTTC. The full variable domain, its missing parts supplied by reference TRBV7-9 and TRBJ2-7, is DTGVSQNPRHKITKRGQNVTFRCDPISEHNRLYWYRQTLGQGPEFLTYFQNEAQLEKSRLLSDRFSAERPKGSFSTLEIQRTEQGDSAMYLCASSLSGEQYFGPGTRLTVT.

Note on this clonotype: The junction shows a germline mismatch at one end, possibly a read error. The chain has TRBV9 and TRBJ2-7; the D call may be TRBD1 or TRBD2 (5 bases each). The CDR3 has 16 amino acids. Germline CDR1 and CDR2: SGDLS and YYNGEE. Here the CDR3 reads CASSQVLRGPTYEQYF. The DNA of the CDR3 is TGCGCCAGCAGCCAAGTGCTCCGGGGACCTACCTACGAGCAGTACTTC.

A remark on this clonotype: This may stem from a read error, because a much larger clone lies one nucleotide away. The rearrangement joins TRBV7-9 to TRBJ2-7, with TRBD1 as a possible D gene (6 bases). With 6 bases removed from V and 0 bases from J, the gap between germline ends came to 12 bases. The CDR3 has 14 amino acids. Germline-derived CDR1 and CDR2 are SEHNR and FQNEAQ (reference sequence). CDR3 coding DNA: TGTGCCAGCAGACCCAGGGACAACTCCTACGAGCAGTACTTC. It encodes CASRPRDNSYEQYF.

A few counts support this clonotype. A much larger clone lies a single base off, so this may be a read error. V usage is TRBV10-3 and J usage is TRBJ2-7; a weak D match, TRBD1 (6 bases). This CDR3 has 14 residues. With 2 bases removed from V and 2 bases from J, the gap between germline ends came to 10 bases. Germline V gene sequence: CDR1 ENHRY, CDR2 SYGVKD. The CDR3 region has the DNA TGTGCCATCAGTGAGGGCAGGGGCCCCTACGAGCAGTACTTC. It translates to CAISEGRGPYEQYF.

This clonotype has ten or more counts. This rearrangement joins TRBV19 to TRBJ1-1; 9 bases align to TRBD1. Trimming at V came to 3 bases and at J to 0 bases, leaving 5 bases not matched to a gene. The germline V gene has CDR1 LNHDA and CDR2 SQIVND (reference sequence). This CDR3 is built from 16 residues. The CDR3 nucleotides are TGTGCCAGTAGTATCCGGGACAGGGCTATGAACACTGAAGCTTTCTTT. Protein sequence: CASSIRDRAMNTEAFF.

Only a few counts were recorded for this clonotype. The chain has TRBV7-8 and TRBJ1-5; D unclear. Between the trimmed V and J ends, which lost 0 bases and 0 bases, there was a span of 9 bases. The CDR3 runs 16 residues. Germline V gene lookup returns CDR1 SGHVS and CDR2 FQNEAQ. The CDR3 DNA follows: TGTGCCAGCAGCTTAGCGGGCCGGAATAGCAATCAGCCCCAGCATTTT. Its protein is CASSLAGRNSNQPQHF.

The chain combines TRBV7-9 with TRBJ1-4, with D possibly matching TRBD1 (6 bases). The CDR3 totals 17 residues. Germline CDR1 and CDR2: SEHNR and FQNEAQ (reference sequence). Trimming took off 5 bases at V and 1 base at J, with 17 bases between the two ends. DNA for the CDR3: TGTGCCAGCAGCCGGACAGTGGGACGGGTAACTAATGAAAAACTGTTTTTT. Translated, it gives CASSRTVGRVTNEKLFF.

V is TRBV7-9 and J is TRBJ1-6, with 8 bases fitting TRBD1. The ends lost 5 bases at V and 11 bases at J; junction bases unmatched: 11. This CDR3 is 15 amino acids long. The germline V gene encodes CDR1 SEHNR and CDR2 FQNEAQ (reference sequence). The CDR3, as DNA: TGTGCCAGCAGCGGACAGGGCATCGGATTTACACCCCTCCACTTT. The encoded protein is CASSGQGIGFTPLHF.

This clonotype has only a few counts. The V and J genes are TRBV7-9 and TRBJ2-5; D is possibly TRBD1 (5 bases). From germline, CDR1 is SEHNR and CDR2 FQNEAQ (reference sequence). V was clipped by 3 bases and J by 5 bases, with 10 bases between them. The CDR3 is 13 amino acids. The CDR3 DNA reads TGTGCCAGCAGCTTCAGGGTATCCGAGACCCAGTACTTC. It specifies CASSFRVSETQYF.

This clonotype showed up many times. This chain joins TRBV29-1 and TRBJ2-7, with a possible D match to TRBD1 (5 bases). The germline V gene has CDR1 SQVTM and CDR2 ANQGSEA. Trimming pared 2 bases from V and 7 bases from J, leaving 9 bases between. The CDR3 covers 11 residues. The CDR3: CSVEIGVEQYF. The DNA for the CDR3 is TGCAGCGTTGAAATAGGGGTAGAGCAGTACTTC.

This sequence joins TRBV12-3 or TRBV12-4 and TRBJ1-1; tentatively, D is TRBD1 (6 bases). V was cut by 4 bases and J by 10 bases, with 13 bases left in between. The CDR3 totals 12 residues. This chain's CDR3 is CASSSTGRRAFF. CDR3 sequence (DNA): TGTGCCAGCAGTTCCACAGGGAGGAGAGCTTTCTTT.

In regard to this clonotype: At one boundary the junction diverges from the germline segment, which might be a read error. The chain links TRBV24-1 to TRBJ1-4; possibly TRBD1 for D (6 bases). This CDR3 spans 15 amino acids. Germline V lookup: CDR1 KGHDR, CDR2 SFDVKD. The CDR3 bases are TGTGCCAGCAGTAAACGGACAGACGTTAAAGAAAAACTGTTTTTT. Protein product: CASSKRTDVKEKLFF.

The J gene is TRBJ2-5, the V gene TRBV7-3; 7 bases are shared with TRBD1. The germline gives CDR1 SGHTA, CDR2 FQGTGA. CDR3 size: 15 residues. After removal of 2 bases from V and 1 base from J, the junction contained 4 bases not matched to a gene. CDR3 loop: CASSLRGQLQETQYF. Written as DNA, the CDR3 is TGTGCCAGCAGCTTACGGGGACAGCTCCAAGAGACCCAGTACTTC.

This chain uses TRBV7-8 with TRBJ1-1; no clear D. Between the trimmed V and J ends, which lost 2 bases and 0 bases, there was a span of 10 bases. CDR3 length equals 15 residues. Germline V CDR1 and CDR2: SGHVS, FQNEAQ. CDR3 protein: CASSLIPELNTEAFF. The CDR3 DNA follows: TGTGCCAGCAGCTTAATCCCGGAATTGAACACTGAAGCTTTCTTT.

The table lists this clonotype with a few counts. A junction boundary mismatches the germline segment, possibly from a read error. The chain joins TRBV5-1 to TRBJ1-1, with D possibly being TRBD1 (5 bases). Germline V gives CDR1 SGHRS, CDR2 YFSETQ. The CDR3 consists of 18 residues. The CDR3 loop is CASSSAAGYAPTNTEAFF. The CDR3 DNA is TGTGCCAGCAGCTCAGCGGCAGGGTACGCCCCGACGAACACTGAAGCTTTCTTT. The complete variable domain, with remaining parts taken from reference TRBV5-1 and TRBJ1-1, reads KAGVTQTPRYLIKTRGQQVTLSCSPISGHRSVSWYQQTPGQGLQFLFEYFSETQRNKGNFPGRFSGRQFSNSRSEMNVSTLELGDSALYLCASSSAAGYAPTNTEAFFGQGTRLTVV.

Comments on this clonotype: Compared with germline, one end of the junction differs, possibly owing to a read error. J is TRBJ2-7 and V is TRBV7-6; no clear D. CDR3 size: 16 residues. The V gene's germline CDR1 is SGHVS and CDR2 FNYEAQ. In DNA, the CDR3 is TGTGCCAGCAGCTTGGCCCCCTCGACGGTTACCTACGAGCAGCACTTC. This encodes CASSLAPSTVTYEQHF.

CDR3: CASSQDIDTGELFF. The CDR3 coding sequence is TGTGCCAGCAGCCAAGATATTGACACCGGGGAGCTGTTTTTT. The rearrangement links TRBV3-1 to TRBJ2-2, with D uncertain. The V and J ends lost 0 bases and 3 bases respectively, with 5 bases between them. CDR3 length: 14 residues. The germline V gene encodes CDR1 LGHDT and CDR2 YNNKEL (reference sequence).

This clonotype was counted many times. CDR3 sequence: CAISGTGGQETQYF. CDR3 nucleotide sequence: TGTGCCATCAGCGGGACAGGGGGCCAAGAGACCCAGTACTTC. The chain joins TRBV10-3 to TRBJ2-5; 11 nucleotides agree with TRBD1. The CDR3 runs to 14 residues. With V trimmed by 6 bases and J by 1 base, 1 base remained unmatched. Germline V gene sequence: CDR1 ENHRY, CDR2 SYGVKD.

This clonotype was detected only a few times. V and J are TRBV19 and TRBJ1-5, with a tentative D call TRBD1 (6 bases). CDR1 and CDR2 (germline): LNHDA, SQIVND (reference sequence). V gave up 6 bases and J gave up 7 bases, with 22 bases separating them. This CDR3 is 16 amino acids long. CDR3 sequence: CASRRPRGGGEQPQHF. DNA of the CDR3: TGTGCCAGTAGACGGCCGAGGGGGGGGGGCGAACAGCCCCAGCATTTT.

This clonotype was recorded many times. The CDR3 region is CATSRVNTEAFF. CDR3 nucleotide sequence: TGTGCCACCAGCAGAGTAAATACTGAAGCTTTCTTT. The genes are TRBV15 and TRBJ1-1; D call uncertain. The germline V gene has CDR1 LNHNV and CDR2 YYDKDF (reference sequence). There are 12 residues in the CDR3. Deletions cut 1 base from V and 5 bases from J, with 5 bases between.

J is TRBJ2-3 and V is TRBV5-1; D possibly corresponds to TRBD2 (5 bases). The CDR3 length is 14 residues. Germline V gene data show CDR1 as SGHRS and CDR2 as YFSETQ. V lost 1 base and J lost 0, with 6 bases in between. The CDR3 sequence: CASSLTGSTDTQYF. The DNA of the CDR3 is TGCGCCAGCAGCTTGACGGGGAGCACAGATACGCAGTATTTT.

This clonotype appeared many times. The CDR3 nucleotides read TGCAGTGCTAGTAGCCAGGGAAATCAGCCCCAGCATTTT. Translated: CSASSQGNQPQHF. The chain uses TRBV20-1 and TRBJ1-5; D possibly corresponds to TRBD1 (5 bases). V gave up 3 bases and J gave up 4 bases, with 10 bases separating them. CDR1 and CDR2 (germline): DFQATT, SNEGSKA (reference sequence). This CDR3 contains 13 residues.

Remarks on this clonotype: The conserved closing phenylalanine or tryptophan is absent in this CDR3, likely reflecting a read error. The chain combines TRBV7-3 with TRBJ1-2; TRBD1 might be the D (5 bases). Germline V CDR1 and CDR2: SGHTA, FQGTGA. V was shortened by 9 bases and J by 10 bases, with 21 bases between the two germline ends. This CDR3 is built from 13 residues. CDR3 DNA sequence: TGTGCCAGTAGTATAGCCGACAGCGGGGACTACACCCTC. Protein: CASSIADSGDYTL.

About this clonotype itself: A read error may account for a junction end that differs from germline. This chain uses TRBV2 with TRBJ2-7, with 8 bases lining up with TRBD2. The CDR3 is made up of 17 amino acids. Germline V gives CDR1 SNHLY, CDR2 FYNNEI. The CDR3 protein is CASSQVALAEISYEQYF. DNA of the CDR3: TGCGCCAGCAGCCAAGTCGCACTAGCGGAAATTTCCTACGAGCAGTACTTC.

As DNA, the CDR3 is TGTGCCAGCAGCTTTACCGGGACAGGGACCGAGCAGTACTTC. Its protein is CASSFTGTGTEQYF. This chain uses TRBV7-9 with TRBJ2-7; 9 bases are a match to TRBD1. Germline values: CDR1 SEHNR, CDR2 FQNEAQ (reference sequence). The CDR3 is 14 residues long. Germline trimming cut 3 bases from V and 6 bases from J; bases unmatched to any gene: 6. Combining the CDR3 with reference TRBV7-9 and TRBJ2-7 gives the whole variable domain DTGVSQNPRHKITKRGQNVTFRCDPISEHNRLYWYRQTLGQGPEFLTYFQNEAQLEKSRLLSDRFSAERPKGSFSTLEIQRTEQGDSAMYLCASSFTGTGTEQYFGPGTRLTVT.

The rearrangement links TRBV7-9 to TRBJ1-1, with D tentatively TRBD1 (5 bases). With 5 bases removed from V and 1 base from J, the gap between germline ends came to 11 bases. The CDR3 is 14 residues long. Germline V gene sequence: CDR1 SEHNR, CDR2 FQNEAQ (reference sequence). This CDR3 reads CASSRGDTNTEAFF. In DNA form, the CDR3 reads TGTGCCAGCAGCCGGGGGGATACGAACACTGAAGCTTTCTTT.

This clonotype has only a few counts. This rearrangement joins TRBV6-5 to TRBJ2-2, with a tentative D call TRBD2 (6 bases). Per the germline V gene, CDR1 is MNHEY and CDR2 is SVGAGI. The CDR3 totals 16 residues. Trimming stripped 2 bases from V and 1 base from J, with 11 bases between. CDR3 in amino acids: CASSYRGGENTGELFF. The CDR3 bases are TGTGCCAGCAGTTACAGGGGCGGGGAGAACACCGGGGAGCTGTTTTTT.